This TCR beta chain was identified in a study of cytomegalovirus exposure and HLA in healthy donors. Points from the study as a whole: Later analysis found that TCR beta chains associated with HLA were more clonally expanded than other, equally common chains. DRB1 showed the most TCR associations and HLA-C the fewest in a later analysis, as rates varied by HLA locus.

Amplification used 60 Vbeta primers and 13 Jbeta primers. Measured with immunoSEQ multiplex PCR; TCRdb has only the in-frame clones, and not every one. The table records around 190,000 clones, about 77% of them present only once. The V gene's germline CDR1 is LNHDA and CDR2 SQIVND (reference sequence). The J segment lost 3 bases and the V segment lost 3 bases, leaving 5 bases of the junction unmatched. This CDR3 region has 14 residues. This clone occurred once. What it recognizes is unknown. This sequence originates from a woman aged 25 to 39 in good health and CMV-seronegative. Input material: PBMCs. The genes are TRBV19 and TRBJ2-7, with 7 bases that match TRBD2. The CDR3 region is CASSIGGGIYEQYF. The CDR3, as DNA: TGTGCCAGTAGTATTGGCGGGGGTATCTACGAGCAGTACTTC. The complete variable domain, with remaining parts taken from reference TRBV19 and TRBJ2-7, reads DGGITQSPKYLFRKEGQNVTLSCEQNLNHDAMYWYRQDPGQGLRLIYYSQIVNDFQKGDIAEGYSVSREKKESFPLTVTSAQKNPTAFYLCASSIGGGIYEQYFGPGTRLTVT.